Shown below are 24 T cell receptor beta chains from a single sample sequenced in a study of T cell responses to AZD1222 COVID-19 vaccine. Sequenced by immunoSEQ multiplex PCR; TCRdb stores in-frame clones only, minus some. The sample lists approximately 61,000 clones, around 81% occurring once. Sample: peripheral blood, taken 28 days after the second AZD1222 dose. All receptors derive from an adult who received the AZD1222 COVID-19 vaccine.

The chain combines TRBV11-1 with TRBJ1-2, with TRBD1 matching 8 bases. There are 15 residues in the CDR3. Germline loops: CDR1 SGHAT, CDR2 FQDESV (reference sequence). The J segment lost 2 bases and the V segment lost 3 bases, leaving 5 bases of the junction unmatched. CDR3 region: CASSFDRGSNYGYTF. CDR3 bases: TGTGCCAGCAGCTTCGACAGGGGTTCCAACTATGGCTACACCTTC.

This clone has just a few counts. The rearrangement joins TRBV29-1 to TRBJ2-7; TRBD1 is a possible D gene (6 bases). There are 12 residues in the CDR3. Germline CDR1 reads SQVTM; CDR2 reads ANQGSEA. V gave up 4 bases and J gave up 4 bases, with 11 bases separating them. CDR3 amino acids: CSVGGRGYEQYF. CDR3 coding DNA: TGCAGCGTTGGGGGCAGGGGATACGAGCAGTACTTC.

The chain carries TRBV7-6 and TRBJ2-7; D is perhaps TRBD1 or TRBD2 (6 bases each). In germline, CDR1 is SGHVS, CDR2 FNYEAQ. V lost 5 bases and J lost 0, with 20 bases in between. The CDR3 extends over 17 amino acids. The DNA of the CDR3 is TGTGCCAGCAGCGTGGGAACAGGGACTGGAATCTCCTACGAGCAGTACTTC. This sequence encodes CASSVGTGTGISYEQYF.

This chain connects TRBV6-2 or TRBV6-3 to TRBJ2-7; D is possibly TRBD1 (6 bases). The CDR3 totals 15 residues. V lost 2 bases to trimming and J lost 6 bases, with 17 bases between them. Per the germline V gene, CDR1 is MNHEY and CDR2 is SVGEGT. The CDR3 here is CASSYDQGSWSEQYF. CDR3 sequence (DNA): TGTGCCAGCAGTTACGACCAGGGGAGTTGGAGCGAGCAGTACTTC.

The rearrangement joins TRBV28 to TRBJ1-5, with D perhaps matching TRBD1 (5 bases). This CDR3 contains 15 residues. The germline V gene has CDR1 MDHEN and CDR2 SYDVKM. V shed 6 bases and J shed 1 base, with 13 bases lying between them. The DNA for the CDR3 is TGTGCCAGCAGCACGGGACTTCACAGCAATCAGCCCCAGCATTTT. Translation gives CASSTGLHSNQPQHF. The full variable domain, rest sourced from reference TRBV28 and TRBJ1-5, is DVKVTQSSRYLVKRTGEKVFLECVQDMDHENMFWYRQDPGLGLRLIYFSYDVKMKEKGDIPEGYSVSREKKERFSLILESASTNQTSMYLCASSTGLHSNQPQHFGDGTRLSIL.

The chain is built from TRBV4-3 and TRBJ1-5; D is unresolved. Germline values: CDR1 LGHNA, CDR2 YSLEER. The CDR3 loop spans 14 amino acids. Trimming shortened V by 1 base and J by 1 base, and 5 bases separated the two germline ends. In nucleotides, the CDR3 is TGCGCCAGCAGCCAAGCGCGGAGCAATCAGCCCCAGCATTTT. Translation gives CASSQARSNQPQHF.

This clone was recorded once. The V gene is TRBV11-2, the J gene TRBJ1-4; D is unclear. This CDR3 comprises 12 residues. Germline V gene data show CDR1 as SGHAT and CDR2 as FQNNGV. Trimming left V 1 base short and J 10 bases short, with 7 bases between. CDR3 DNA sequence: TGTGCCAGCAGCTTAGGGACTGGAAAACTGTTTTTT. This encodes CASSLGTGKLFF.

Of note for this clone: Other DNA sequences in the sample encode the same CDR3. This rearrangement joins TRBV7-2 to TRBJ2-1; TRBD2 agrees at 9 bases. V gave up 4 bases and J gave up 7 bases; unmatched junction bases: 5. The CDR3 has 14 residues. Germline CDR1 reads SGHTA; CDR2 reads FQGNSA. The CDR3 sequence: CASSSRLAVNEQFF. The DNA for the CDR3 is TGTGCCAGCAGCTCTAGACTAGCGGTTAATGAGCAGTTCTTC.

The chain joins TRBV25-1 to TRBJ2-5; weak D call: TRBD2 (6 bases). V was trimmed by 5 bases and J by 2 bases, leaving 15 bases between them. CDR3 size: 15 residues. Per germline, CDR1 MGHDK and CDR2 SYGVNS. The CDR3 sequence is CASSPFSGAQETQYF. DNA for the CDR3: TGTGCCAGCAGTCCTTTTAGCGGAGCGCAAGAGACCCAGTACTTC.

In DNA, the CDR3 is TGTGCCAGCAGCGTGAGACCTCAGTTGGATACGCAGTATTTT. Translation: CASSVRPQLDTQYF. The V gene is TRBV9, the J gene TRBJ2-3, with D hard to call. The CDR3 is 14 amino acids. The V end lost 2 bases, the J end lost 6 bases, and 13 bases lay between the germline ends. Germline V CDR1 and CDR2: SGDLS, YYNGEE.

The gene calls are TRBV12-3 or TRBV12-4 and TRBJ2-7, with D possibly TRBD2 on 6 matching bases. The CDR3 has 13 amino acids. Trimming took 6 bases from V and 6 from J, leaving 15 bases between them. CDR3 amino acids: CASSRGAVGEQYF. The CDR3, as DNA: TGTGCCAGCAGCCGCGGGGCAGTCGGCGAGCAGTACTTC.

This clone was recorded a few times. V gene TRBV5-1 combines with J gene TRBJ1-4; D perhaps matches TRBD1 (6 bases). V dropped 0 bases and J dropped 11 bases, with 11 bases sitting between them. The CDR3 is 13 amino acids. CDR1 is SGHRS and CDR2 is YFSETQ in the germline V gene. CDR3 sequence: CASSLDYGGKLFF. CDR3 coding DNA: TGCGCCAGCAGCTTGGATTATGGGGGCAAACTGTTTTTT. Full variable domain (outside the CDR3, taken from reference TRBV5-1 and TRBJ1-4): KAGVTQTPRYLIKTRGQQVTLSCSPISGHRSVSWYQQTPGQGLQFLFEYFSETQRNKGNFPGRFSGRQFSNSRSEMNVSTLELGDSALYLCASSLDYGGKLFFGSGTQLSVL.

The chain combines TRBV18 with TRBJ1-1; maybe TRBD1 (6 bases). The CDR3 runs to 15 residues. Between the trimmed V and J ends, which lost 5 bases and 5 bases, there was a span of 18 bases. Per germline, CDR1 KGHSH and CDR2 LQKENI. The CDR3 bases are TGTGCCAGCTCATCTGAGGGGGGAGGGAGAACTGAAGCTTTCTTT. It yields the protein CASSSEGGGRTEAFF.

This chain connects TRBV6-1 to TRBJ1-1; D uncertain. Between the trimmed V and J ends, which lost 2 bases and 11 bases, there was a span of 15 bases. The CDR3 contains 13 residues. Germline lookup yields CDR1 MNHNS and CDR2 SASEGT. DNA of the CDR3: TGTGCCAGCAGTGAACCTCGACCTGACGGGGCTTTCTTT. Translated, it gives CASSEPRPDGAFF.

The V call is TRBV2, the J call TRBJ2-7, with 9 bases that match TRBD1. The CDR3 sequence is 14 residues long. Per germline, CDR1 SNHLY and CDR2 FYNNEI. V trimming: 6 bases; J trimming: 5 bases; junction bases outside the gene matches: 8. CDR3 nucleotide sequence: TGTGCCAGCAGACCACAGGGGGCGAGCAACGAGCAGTACTTC. Translating gives CASRPQGASNEQYF.

V usage is TRBV7-2 and J usage is TRBJ2-1; D not certain. The CDR3 is 13 residues long. Germline V gene lookup returns CDR1 SGHTA and CDR2 FQGNSA. Trimming pared 0 bases from V and 7 bases from J, leaving 7 bases between. The CDR3 sequence is CASSLASQNEQFF. The CDR3 DNA sequence: TGTGCCAGCAGCTTAGCGTCACAGAATGAGCAGTTCTTC.

CDR3 loop: CASRASGQETQYF. The CDR3 nucleotides read TGTGCCAGCAGGGCTAGCGGACAAGAGACCCAGTACTTC. The rearrangement joins TRBV27 to TRBJ2-5; 7 bases line up with TRBD2. The germline V gene has CDR1 MNHEY and CDR2 SMNVEV (reference sequence). The CDR3 extends over 13 amino acids. V shed 6 bases and J 2 bases; nucleotides not matched to a gene: 3.

The chain couples TRBV7-8 to TRBJ2-7; TRBD1 matches at 8 bases. The CDR3 totals 15 residues. The V gene's germline CDR1 is SGHVS and CDR2 FQNEAQ. The trim removed 4 bases at V and 6 bases at J, leaving 11 bases unmatched. The CDR3: CASSSPARTGFEQYF. The CDR3, as DNA: TGTGCCAGCAGCTCCCCCGCAAGGACAGGGTTCGAGCAGTACTTC.

The CDR3 reads CASSLGRNYEQYF. CDR3 nucleotide sequence: TGTGCCAGCAGCTTGGGTCGCAACTACGAGCAGTACTTC. The chain uses TRBV5-6 and TRBJ2-7; D uncertain. The CDR3 spans 13 residues. The V and J ends lost 0 bases and 3 bases respectively, with 7 bases between them. Per germline, CDR1 SGHDT and CDR2 YYEEEE.

This clone has at least ten counts. The gene calls are TRBV27 and TRBJ2-7; D is possibly TRBD1 or TRBD2 (6 bases each). The V gene's germline CDR1 is MNHEY and CDR2 SMNVEV (reference sequence). CDR3 length equals 17 residues. Trimming stripped 0 bases from V and 6 bases from J, with 21 bases between. CDR3 nucleotide sequence: TGTGCCAGCAGTTTATCAAATGCCGGGGCTCGGGGGCGCGAGCAGTACTTC. It codes for CASSLSNAGARGREQYF.

The rearrangement uses TRBV19 and TRBJ2-5, with 9 bases that match TRBD2. The ends lost 4 bases at V and 6 bases at J; junction bases unmatched: 9. CDR3 length: 15 amino acids. Per germline, CDR1 LNHDA and CDR2 SQIVND (reference sequence). The CDR3 DNA sequence: TGTGCCAGTAGTAGATTAGCGGGGGTGGGACAGACCCAGTACTTC. Encoded protein: CASSRLAGVGQTQYF.

Only one count was recorded for this clone. The chain combines TRBV7-7 with TRBJ1-5; D unresolved. CDR3 size: 11 residues. CDR1 is SSHAT and CDR2 is FNYEAQ in the germline V gene (reference sequence). Trimming stripped 1 base from V and 16 bases from J, with 11 bases between. CDR3 residues: CASSLVAAKHF. CDR3 bases: TGTGCCAGCAGCTTAGTTGCAGCTAAACATTTT.

This chain joins TRBV20-1 and TRBJ1-4; the match to TRBD1 covers 8 bases. Germline V CDR1 and CDR2: DFQATT, SNEGSKA (reference sequence). Trimming took 3 bases from V and 7 from J; bases not matched to a gene: 10. The CDR3 covers 15 residues. CDR3 protein: CSASVSGGAGEKLFF. CDR3 DNA: TGCAGTGCTAGTGTATCAGGGGGCGCCGGTGAAAAACTGTTTTTT.

J is TRBJ2-2 and V is TRBV2; TRBD1 matches 9 bases. V was pared by 7 bases and J by 3 bases, with 6 bases of the junction left unmatched. CDR3 length: 15 residues. The germline CDR1 and CDR2 sequences are SNHLY and FYNNEI. The CDR3: CASTGRTGDTGELFF. DNA of the CDR3: TGTGCCAGCACCGGCAGGACAGGGGACACCGGGGAGCTGTTTTTT.